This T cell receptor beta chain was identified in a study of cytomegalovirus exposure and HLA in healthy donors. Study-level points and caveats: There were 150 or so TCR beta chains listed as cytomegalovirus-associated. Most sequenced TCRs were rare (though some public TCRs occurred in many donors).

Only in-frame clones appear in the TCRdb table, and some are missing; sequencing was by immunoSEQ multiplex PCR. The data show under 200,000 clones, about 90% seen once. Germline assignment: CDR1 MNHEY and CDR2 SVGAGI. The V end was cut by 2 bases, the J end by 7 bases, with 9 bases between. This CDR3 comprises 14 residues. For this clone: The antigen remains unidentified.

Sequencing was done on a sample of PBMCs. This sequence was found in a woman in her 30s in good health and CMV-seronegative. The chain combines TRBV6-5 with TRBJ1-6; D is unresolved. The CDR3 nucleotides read TGTGCCAGCAGTTACGTAGGGAGGAATTCACCCCTCCACTTT. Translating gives CASSYVGRNSPLHF.